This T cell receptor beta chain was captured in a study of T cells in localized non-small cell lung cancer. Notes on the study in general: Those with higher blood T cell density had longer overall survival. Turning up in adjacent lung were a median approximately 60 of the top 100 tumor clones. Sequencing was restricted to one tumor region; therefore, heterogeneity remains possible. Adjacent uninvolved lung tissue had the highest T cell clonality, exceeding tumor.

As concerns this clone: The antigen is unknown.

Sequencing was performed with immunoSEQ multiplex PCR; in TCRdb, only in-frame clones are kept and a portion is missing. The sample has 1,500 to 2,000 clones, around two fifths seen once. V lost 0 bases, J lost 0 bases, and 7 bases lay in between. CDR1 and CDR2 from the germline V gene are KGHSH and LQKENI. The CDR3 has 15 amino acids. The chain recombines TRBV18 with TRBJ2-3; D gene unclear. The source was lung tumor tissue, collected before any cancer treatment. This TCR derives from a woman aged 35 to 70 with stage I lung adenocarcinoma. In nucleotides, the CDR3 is TGTGCCAGCTCACCACCGGCAGGAAGCACAGATACGCAGTATTTT. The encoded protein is CASSPPAGSTDTQYF. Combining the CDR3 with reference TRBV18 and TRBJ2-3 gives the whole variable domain NAGVMQNPRHLVRRRGQEARLRCSPMKGHSHVYWYRQLPEEGLKFMVYLQKENIIDESGMPKERFSAEFPKEGPSILRIQQVVRGDSAAYFCASSPPAGSTDTQYFGPGTRLTVL.